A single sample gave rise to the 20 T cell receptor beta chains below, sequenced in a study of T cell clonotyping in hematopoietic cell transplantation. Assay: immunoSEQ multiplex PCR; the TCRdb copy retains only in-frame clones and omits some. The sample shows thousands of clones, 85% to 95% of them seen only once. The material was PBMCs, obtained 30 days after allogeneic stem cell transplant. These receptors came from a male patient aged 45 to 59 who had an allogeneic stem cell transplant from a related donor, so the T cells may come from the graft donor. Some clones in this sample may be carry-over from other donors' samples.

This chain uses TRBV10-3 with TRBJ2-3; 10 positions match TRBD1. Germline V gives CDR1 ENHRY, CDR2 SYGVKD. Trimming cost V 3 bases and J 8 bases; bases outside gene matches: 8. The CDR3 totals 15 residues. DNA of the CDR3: TGTGCCATCAGTGATGGGACAGGGGAGCGGGGTACGCAGTATTTT. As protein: CAISDGTGERGTQYF.

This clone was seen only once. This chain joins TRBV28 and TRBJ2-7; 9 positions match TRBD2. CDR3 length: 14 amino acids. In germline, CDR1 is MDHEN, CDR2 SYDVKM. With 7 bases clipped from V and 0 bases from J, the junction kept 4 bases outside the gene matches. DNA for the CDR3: TGTGCCAGCATAAGCGGGGGGCCCTCCTACGAGCAGTACTTC. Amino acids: CASISGGPSYEQYF.

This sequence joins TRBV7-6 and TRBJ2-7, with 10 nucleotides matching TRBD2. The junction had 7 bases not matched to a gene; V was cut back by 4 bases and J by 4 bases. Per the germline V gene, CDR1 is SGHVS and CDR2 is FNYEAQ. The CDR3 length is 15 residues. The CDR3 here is CASSSPSGGWYEQYF. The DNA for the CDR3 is TGTGCCAGCAGCTCTCCTAGCGGGGGCTGGTACGAGCAGTACTTC. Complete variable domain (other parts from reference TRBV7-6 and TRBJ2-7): GAGVSQSPRYKVTKRGQDVALRCDPISGHVSLYWYRQALGQGPEFLTYFNYEAQQDKSGLPNDRFSAERPEGSISTLTIQRTEQRDSAMYRCASSSPSGGWYEQYFGPGTRLTVT.

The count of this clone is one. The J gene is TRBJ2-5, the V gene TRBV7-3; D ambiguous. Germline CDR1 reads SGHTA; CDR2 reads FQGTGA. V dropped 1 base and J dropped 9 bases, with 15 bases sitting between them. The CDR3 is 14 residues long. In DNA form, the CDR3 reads TGTGCCAGCAGCTTAAGTCCAGGAGTCTCCTCCCAGTACTTC. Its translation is CASSLSPGVSSQYF.

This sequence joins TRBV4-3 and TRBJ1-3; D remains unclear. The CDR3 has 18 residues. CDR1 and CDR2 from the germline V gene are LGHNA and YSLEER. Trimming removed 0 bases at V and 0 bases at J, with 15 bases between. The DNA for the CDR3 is TGCGCCAGCAGCCAAGATCTGGCGCAGGTCCTCTCTGGAAACACCATATATTTT. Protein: CASSQDLAQVLSGNTIYF.

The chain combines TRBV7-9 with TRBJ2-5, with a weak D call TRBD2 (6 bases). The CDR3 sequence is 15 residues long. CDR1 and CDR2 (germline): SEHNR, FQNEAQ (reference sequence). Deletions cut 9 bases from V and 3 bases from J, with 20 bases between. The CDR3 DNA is TGTGCCAGTACCCGACGTTATAGCGGAAAAGAGACCCAGTACTTC. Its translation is CASTRRYSGKETQYF.

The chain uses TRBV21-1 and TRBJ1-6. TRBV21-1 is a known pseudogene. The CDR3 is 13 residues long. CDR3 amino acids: CASSKIRRSPLHF. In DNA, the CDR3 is TGTGCCAGCAGCAAAATTCGTCGATCACCCCTCCACTTT.

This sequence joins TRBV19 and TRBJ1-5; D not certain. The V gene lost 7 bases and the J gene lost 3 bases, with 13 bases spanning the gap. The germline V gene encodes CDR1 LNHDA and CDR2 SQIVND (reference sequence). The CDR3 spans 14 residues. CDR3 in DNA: TGTGCCAGTAACCCCAGACGGGACAATCAGCCCCAGCATTTT. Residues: CASNPRRDNQPQHF. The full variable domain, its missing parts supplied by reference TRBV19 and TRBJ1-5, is DGGITQSPKYLFRKEGQNVTLSCEQNLNHDAMYWYRQDPGQGLRLIYYSQIVNDFQKGDIAEGYSVSREKKESFPLTVTSAQKNPTAFYLCASNPRRDNQPQHFGDGTRLSIL.

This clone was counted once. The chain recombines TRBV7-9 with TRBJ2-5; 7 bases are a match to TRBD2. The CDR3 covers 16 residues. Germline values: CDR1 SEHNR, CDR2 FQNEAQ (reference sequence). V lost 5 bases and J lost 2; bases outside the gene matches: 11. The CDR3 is CASSPGPASGQETQYF. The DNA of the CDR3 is TGTGCCAGCAGCCCCGGCCCGGCTAGCGGACAAGAGACCCAGTACTTC.

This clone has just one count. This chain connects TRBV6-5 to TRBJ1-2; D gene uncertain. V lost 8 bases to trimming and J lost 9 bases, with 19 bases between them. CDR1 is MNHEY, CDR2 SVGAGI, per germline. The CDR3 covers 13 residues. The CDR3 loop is CASSRRRKTRYTF. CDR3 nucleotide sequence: TGTGCCAGCTCTCGCAGGCGGAAAACTCGCTACACCTTC.

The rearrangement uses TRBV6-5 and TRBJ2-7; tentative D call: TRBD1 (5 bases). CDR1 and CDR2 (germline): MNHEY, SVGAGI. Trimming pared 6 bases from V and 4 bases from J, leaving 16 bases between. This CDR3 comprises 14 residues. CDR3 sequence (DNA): TGTGCCAGCAGCAGGCCGGGCAGGGAATACGAGCAGTACTTC. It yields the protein CASSRPGREYEQYF.

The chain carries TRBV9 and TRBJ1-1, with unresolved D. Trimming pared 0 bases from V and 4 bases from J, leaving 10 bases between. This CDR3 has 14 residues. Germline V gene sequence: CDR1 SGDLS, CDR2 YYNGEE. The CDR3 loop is CASSVGDYGTEAFF. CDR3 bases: TGTGCCAGCAGCGTAGGGGATTACGGCACTGAAGCTTTCTTT.

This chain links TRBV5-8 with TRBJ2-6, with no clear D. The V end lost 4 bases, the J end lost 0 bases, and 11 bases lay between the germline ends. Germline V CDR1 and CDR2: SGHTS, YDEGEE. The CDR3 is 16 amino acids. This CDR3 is CASSLKGISGANVLTF. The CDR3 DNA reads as TGTGCCAGCAGCCTAAAAGGGATCTCTGGGGCCAACGTCCTGACTTTC.

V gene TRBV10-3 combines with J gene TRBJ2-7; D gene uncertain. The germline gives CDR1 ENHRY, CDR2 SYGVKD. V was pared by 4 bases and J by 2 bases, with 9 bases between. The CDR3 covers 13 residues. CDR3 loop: CAISVRGTYEQYF. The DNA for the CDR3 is TGTGCCATCAGTGTTCGTGGAACCTACGAGCAGTACTTC.

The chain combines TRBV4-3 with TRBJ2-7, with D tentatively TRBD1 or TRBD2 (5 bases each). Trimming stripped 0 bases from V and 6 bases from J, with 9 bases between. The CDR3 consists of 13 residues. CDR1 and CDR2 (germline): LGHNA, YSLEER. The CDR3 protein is CASSQEPGREQYF. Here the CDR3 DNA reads TGCGCCAGCAGCCAAGAGCCGGGGCGCGAGCAGTACTTC.

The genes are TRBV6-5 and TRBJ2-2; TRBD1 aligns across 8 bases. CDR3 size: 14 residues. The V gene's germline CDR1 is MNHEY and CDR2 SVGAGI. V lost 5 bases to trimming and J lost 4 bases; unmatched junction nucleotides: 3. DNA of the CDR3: TGTGCCAGCAGTACAGGGGGTGCCACCGGGGAGCTGTTTTTT. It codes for CASSTGGATGELFF.

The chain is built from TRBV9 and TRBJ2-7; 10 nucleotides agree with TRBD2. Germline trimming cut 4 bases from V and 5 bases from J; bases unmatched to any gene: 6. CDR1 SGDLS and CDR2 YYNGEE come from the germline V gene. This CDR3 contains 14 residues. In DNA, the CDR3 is TGTGCCAGCAGCCTATTAGCGGGAGGCAACGAGCAGTACTTC. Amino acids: CASSLLAGGNEQYF.

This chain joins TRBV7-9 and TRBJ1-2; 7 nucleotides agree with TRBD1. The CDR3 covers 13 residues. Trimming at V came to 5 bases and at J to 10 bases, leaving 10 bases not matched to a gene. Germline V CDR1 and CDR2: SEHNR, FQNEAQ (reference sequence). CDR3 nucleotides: TGTGCCAGCAGCCCACCTACAGGGGATGTCTACACCTTC. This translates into CASSPPTGDVYTF.

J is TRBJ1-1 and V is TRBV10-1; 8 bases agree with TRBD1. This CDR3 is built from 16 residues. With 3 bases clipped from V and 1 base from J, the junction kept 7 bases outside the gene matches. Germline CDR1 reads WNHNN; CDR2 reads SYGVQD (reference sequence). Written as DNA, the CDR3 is TGCGCCAGCAGTGACCACGGGACAGGATCGAACACTGAAGCTTTCTTT. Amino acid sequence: CASSDHGTGSNTEAFF.

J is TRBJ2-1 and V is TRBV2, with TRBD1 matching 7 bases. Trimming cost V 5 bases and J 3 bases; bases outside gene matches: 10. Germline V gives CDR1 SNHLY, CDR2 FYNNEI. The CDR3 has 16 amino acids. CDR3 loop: CASSYDRASDYNEQFF. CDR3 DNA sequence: TGTGCCAGCAGTTATGACAGGGCCTCGGACTACAATGAGCAGTTCTTC.